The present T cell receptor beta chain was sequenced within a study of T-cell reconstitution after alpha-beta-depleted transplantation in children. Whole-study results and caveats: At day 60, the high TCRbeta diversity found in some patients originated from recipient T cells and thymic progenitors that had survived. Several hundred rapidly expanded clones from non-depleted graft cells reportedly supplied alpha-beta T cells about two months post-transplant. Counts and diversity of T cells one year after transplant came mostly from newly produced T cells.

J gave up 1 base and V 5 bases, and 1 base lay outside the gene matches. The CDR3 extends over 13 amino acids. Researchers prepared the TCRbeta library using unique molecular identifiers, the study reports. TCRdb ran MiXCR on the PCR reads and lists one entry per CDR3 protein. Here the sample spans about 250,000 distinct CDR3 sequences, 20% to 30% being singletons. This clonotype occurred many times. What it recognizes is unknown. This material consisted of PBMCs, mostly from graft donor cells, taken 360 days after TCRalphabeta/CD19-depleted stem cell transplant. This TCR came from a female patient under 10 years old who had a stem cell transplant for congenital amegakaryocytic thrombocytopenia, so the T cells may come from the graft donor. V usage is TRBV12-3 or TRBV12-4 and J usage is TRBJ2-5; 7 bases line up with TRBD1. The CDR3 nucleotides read TGTGCCAGCAGTCAGGGGGTCCAAGAGACCCAGTACTTC. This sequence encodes CASSQGVQETQYF.